This T cell receptor beta chain is drawn from a study of cytotoxic CD8 clonotypes in ibrutinib-treated CLL. Background on the study: Among patients, approximately 24 responded partially and 2 completely; 14 then stayed remitted and around 12 progressed after median around 66 months.

The method was immunoSEQ multiplex PCR; TCRdb's version includes in-frame clones alone and lacks a portion of them. This table holds 73,000 or so clones, roughly 72% found once. CDR1 and CDR2 from the germline V gene are SGHTS and YDEGEE. The CDR3 sequence is 16 residues long. V lost 0 bases, J lost 3 bases, and 5 bases stayed unmatched. Details on this clone: Antigen unknown.

Study-wide findings and caveats: Higher circulating CD8+ T-cell counts strongly accompanied higher baseline clonality, above age-matched healthy donors.

The chain joins TRBV5-8 to TRBJ2-3; the match to TRBD2 covers 9 bases. The sequencing used PBMCs, collected after 12 months of ibrutinib treatment. The receptor was isolated from a human donor with chronic lymphocytic leukemia. The CDR3 DNA is TGTGCCAGCAGCTTGGTAGCTAGCGGGACTACAGATACGCAGTATTTT. Its protein product is CASSLVASGTTDTQYF.